This TCR beta chain originates from a study of blood T cell repertoires in COVID-19. Study background: From T cells, B-cell-depleted T cells, or PBMCs came the material, which was cDNA or gDNA.

The study recruited people aged roughly 18 to 95 years across roughly 25 US areas. Membership in each cohort depended on participant-reported clinical history. Per the study methods: Estimation of nucleated cell counts was performed using reference gene primer amplification. Measured with immunoSEQ multiplex PCR; TCRdb has only the in-frame clones, and not every one. V, J and clone size reflect that table, while D and trimming were determined from the DNA. The sample has over 200,000 clones; 80% to 85% are singletons. This receptor was obtained from a woman in her 50s with acute COVID-19. What was sequenced was PBMCs or T cells enriched from blood (not recorded which).

In DNA form, the CDR3 reads TGTGCCAGCAGCGAGGGACTAGCGGGGACCTACGAGCAGTACTTC. This gives the protein CASSEGLAGTYEQYF. The chain is built from TRBV9 and TRBJ2-7, with 13 bases aligning to TRBD2. Germline-derived CDR1 and CDR2 are SGDLS and YYNGEE. V dropped 3 bases and J dropped 2; count of bases not matched to a gene: 2. This CDR3 spans 15 amino acids.